These 19 T cell receptor beta chains originate from one sample sequenced in a study of PD-L1 blockade in urothelial cancer (dated by TCRdb to about 2017). Taken with the paper, the label for time point translates to: pretreatment peripheral blood. The library relied on the immunoSEQ multiplex PCR assay. TCRdb limited this immuneACCESS table to in-frame rearrangements with V and J called. A share of clones is missing; checked studies link under half to unresolved V genes, and the rest is unexplained. This sample is represented by some 71,000 clones; approximately 86% of them were singletons. Of the sample, under 15% falls within the top ten clones. Specimen: PBMCs, collected around atezolizumab (anti-PD-L1) treatment. The receptors derive from a man aged 55 to 69 with urothelial cancer.

The rearrangement uses TRBV2 and TRBJ2-6, with a tentative D call TRBD2 (5 bases). Trimming left V 4 bases short and J 1 base short, with 11 bases between. This CDR3 has 16 amino acids. Germline-derived CDR1 and CDR2 are SNHLY and FYNNEI. The CDR3, as DNA: TGTGCCAGCAGTGGTGGTCGGGGATCTGGGGCCAACGTCCTGACTTTC. Its protein product is CASSGGRGSGANVLTF.

The chain recombines TRBV9 with TRBJ2-5, with D unresolved. V was trimmed by 3 bases and J by 0 bases, leaving 9 bases between them. Germline V gene data show CDR1 as SGDLS and CDR2 as YYNGEE. The CDR3 totals 14 residues. CDR3 coding DNA: TGTGCCAGCAGCGACCGACTTAACCAAGAGACCCAGTACTTC. Amino acid sequence: CASSDRLNQETQYF.

This clone came up a few times. The genes are TRBV29-1 and TRBJ1-1, with a weak D call TRBD1 (5 bases). This CDR3 region has 12 residues. Trimming cost V 6 bases and J 6 bases, with 14 bases left between them. The germline V gene encodes CDR1 SQVTM and CDR2 ANQGSEA. The CDR3: CSVGWGDAEAFF. The CDR3 nucleotides are TGCAGCGTCGGGTGGGGGGATGCTGAAGCTTTCTTT.

The chain employs TRBV6-1 and TRBJ1-2; 7 bases agree with TRBD1. The V gene's germline CDR1 is MNHNS and CDR2 SASEGT. V gave up 3 bases and J gave up 2 bases; unmatched junction bases: 6. This CDR3 comprises 15 residues. CDR3 nucleotides: TGTGCCAGCAGTGAGGAGTCGACAGGGAACTATGGCTACACCTTC. Translating gives CASSEESTGNYGYTF.

This clone was recorded only once. The V and J genes are TRBV5-1 and TRBJ2-7; the D gene is possibly TRBD1 (6 bases). Germline CDR1 SGHRS, CDR2 YFSETQ. This CDR3 region has 15 residues. V lost 4 bases to trimming and J lost 6 bases, with 20 bases between them. For the CDR3, the DNA is TGCGCCAGCAGCATAGGGACACAACCAACATCCGAGCAGTACTTC. Amino acid sequence: CASSIGTQPTSEQYF.

The CDR3 loop is CAWSLRGRLSQPQHF. CDR3 nucleotides: TGTGCCTGGAGTCTGAGGGGGCGCCTGAGTCAGCCCCAGCATTTT. This chain uses TRBV30 with TRBJ1-5; TRBD1 agrees at 7 bases. The CDR3 runs 15 residues. Germline V lookup: CDR1 GTSNPN, CDR2 SVGIG (reference sequence). J gave up 6 bases and V 2 bases, and 10 bases lay outside the gene matches.

The CDR3 region has the DNA TGTGCCAGCAGTGAAGCACTCCGGCAGGGCCTACAGAACGAGCAGTACTTC. It yields the protein CASSEALRQGLQNEQYF. The chain uses TRBV6-1 and TRBJ2-7, with D possibly TRBD1 on 5 matching bases. CDR3 length equals 17 residues. Germline-derived CDR1 and CDR2 are MNHNS and SASEGT. V was clipped by 0 bases and J by 5 bases, with 20 bases between them.

The chain has TRBV5-1 and TRBJ2-1, with D possibly matching TRBD2 (7 bases). The germline V and J ends were trimmed by 9 bases and 3 bases, with 16 bases remaining between them. CDR3 size: 14 residues. The germline V gene has CDR1 SGHRS and CDR2 YFSETQ. CDR3 residues: CATSGGGGYNEQFF. CDR3 in DNA: TGCGCCACCTCTGGGGGGGGCGGCTACAATGAGCAGTTCTTC.

This rearrangement joins TRBV18 to TRBJ1-2; TRBD1 agrees at 9 bases. The CDR3 covers 13 residues. The J segment lost 4 bases and the V segment lost 3 bases, leaving 0 bases of the junction unmatched. Germline lookup yields CDR1 KGHSH and CDR2 LQKENI. CDR3 sequence reads: CASSPGQGYGYTF. In nucleotides, the CDR3 is TGTGCCAGCTCACCGGGACAGGGCTATGGCTACACCTTC.

The gene calls are TRBV28 and TRBJ1-4; no firm D call. This CDR3 region has 12 residues. Germline V CDR1 and CDR2: MDHEN, SYDVKM. V was shortened by 7 bases and J by 0 bases, with 3 bases between the two germline ends. The CDR3 sequence is CASTSTNEKLFF. CDR3 bases: TGTGCCAGCACATCAACTAATGAAAAACTGTTTTTT.

The V gene is TRBV30, the J gene TRBJ1-1; D gene unclear. The V and J ends lost 5 bases and 0 bases respectively, with 4 bases between them. CDR1 is GTSNPN and CDR2 is SVGIG in the germline V gene (reference sequence). CDR3 size: 11 residues. The CDR3 loop is CAWDLNTEAFF. CDR3 DNA: TGTGCCTGGGACTTGAACACTGAAGCTTTCTTT.

The V and J genes are TRBV5-5 and TRBJ1-1, with a tentative D call TRBD1 (5 bases). V gave up 0 bases and J gave up 5 bases, with 14 bases separating them. This CDR3 contains 15 residues. CDR1 and CDR2 (germline): SGHKS, YYEKEE (reference sequence). CDR3 coding DNA: TGTGCCAGCAGCTTGGCCACGGCAGGGTGGACTGAAGCTTTCTTT. Its translation is CASSLATAGWTEAFF.

This clone was observed a single time. The CDR3 DNA sequence: TGTGCCAGCAGCCAGATCAACTCGAACACCGGGGAGCTGTTTTTT. Encoded protein: CASSQINSNTGELFF. The chain joins TRBV14 to TRBJ2-2, with D uncertain. Per the germline V gene, CDR1 is SGHDN and CDR2 is FVKESK. This CDR3 contains 15 residues. V lost 3 bases, J lost 0 bases, and 8 bases lay in between.

V gene TRBV7-9 combines with J gene TRBJ1-5; D possibly corresponds to TRBD1 (6 bases). The CDR3 spans 15 residues. The germline gives CDR1 SEHNR, CDR2 FQNEAQ (reference sequence). Trimming stripped 6 bases from V and 7 bases from J, with 19 bases between. The CDR3 is CASSLGGGDGQPQHF. CDR3 DNA: TGTGCCAGCAGTCTAGGCGGGGGCGACGGGCAGCCCCAGCATTTT.

The genes are TRBV9 and TRBJ1-4; possibly TRBD1 for D (5 bases). V gave up 2 bases and J gave up 4 bases, with 18 bases separating them. Germline-derived CDR1 and CDR2 are SGDLS and YYNGEE. The CDR3 runs to 17 residues. As DNA, the CDR3 is TGTGCCAGCAGCGTGGGGCGGTTCCACGGCTTTAATGAAAAACTGTTTTTT. Encoded protein: CASSVGRFHGFNEKLFF.

This chain joins TRBV18 and TRBJ1-1, with TRBD1 matching over 9 bases. The CDR3 sequence is 16 residues long. Germline CDR1 reads KGHSH; CDR2 reads LQKENI. The junction had 8 bases not matched to a gene; V was cut back by 6 bases and J by 0 bases. In DNA form, the CDR3 reads TGTGCCAGCTCCCAGGGACAGGGCCTGATGAACACTGAAGCTTTCTTT. It specifies CASSQGQGLMNTEAFF.

The chain uses TRBV6-6 and TRBJ2-2, with a possible D match to TRBD1 (6 bases). The CDR3 totals 14 residues. Germline CDR1 reads MNHNY; CDR2 reads SVGAGI (reference sequence). The V and J ends lost 6 bases and 0 bases respectively, with 8 bases between them. CDR3 residues: CASRQGTNTGELFF. CDR3 nucleotides: TGTGCCAGCAGACAGGGAACGAACACCGGGGAGCTGTTTTTT.

The chain links TRBV28 to TRBJ2-7; TRBD2 is a possible D gene (5 bases). The V end was cut by 9 bases, the J end by 0 bases, with 21 bases between. The CDR3 spans 16 residues. CDR1 and CDR2 (germline): MDHEN, SYDVKM. The CDR3 is CASPHSVLPSSYEQYF. In DNA form, the CDR3 reads TGTGCCAGTCCCCATAGCGTTTTACCAAGCTCCTACGAGCAGTACTTC. The full variable domain, in which reference TRBV28 and TRBJ2-7 provide the parts outside the CDR3, is DVKVTQSSRYLVKRTGEKVFLECVQDMDHENMFWYRQDPGLGLRLIYFSYDVKMKEKGDIPEGYSVSREKKERFSLILESASTNQTSMYLCASPHSVLPSSYEQYFGPGTRLTVT.

The chain carries TRBV7-2 and TRBJ2-1, with TRBD1 as a possible D gene (6 bases). The ends were cut back, 3 bases at V and 7 bases at J, with 19 bases in the middle. CDR3 length equals 16 residues. Per the germline V gene, CDR1 is SGHTA and CDR2 is FQGNSA. The DNA for the CDR3 is TGTGCCAGCAGCTTCAGTCTGGGGGCCGGTGGTAATGAGCAGTTCTTC. Its protein is CASSFSLGAGGNEQFF.